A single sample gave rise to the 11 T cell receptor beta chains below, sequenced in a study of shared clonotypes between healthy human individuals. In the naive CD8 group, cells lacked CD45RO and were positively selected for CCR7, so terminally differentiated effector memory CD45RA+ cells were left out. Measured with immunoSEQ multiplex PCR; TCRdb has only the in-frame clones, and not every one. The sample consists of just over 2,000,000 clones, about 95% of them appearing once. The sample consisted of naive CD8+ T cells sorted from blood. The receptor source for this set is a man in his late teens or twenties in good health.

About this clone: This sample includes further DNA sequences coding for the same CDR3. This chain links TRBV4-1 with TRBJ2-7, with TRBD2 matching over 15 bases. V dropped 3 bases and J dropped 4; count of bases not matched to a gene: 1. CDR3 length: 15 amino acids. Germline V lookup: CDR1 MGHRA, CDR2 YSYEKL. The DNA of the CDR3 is TGCGCCAGCAGCCACGGACTAGCGGGAGGGTACGAGCAGTACTTC. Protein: CASSHGLAGGYEQYF.

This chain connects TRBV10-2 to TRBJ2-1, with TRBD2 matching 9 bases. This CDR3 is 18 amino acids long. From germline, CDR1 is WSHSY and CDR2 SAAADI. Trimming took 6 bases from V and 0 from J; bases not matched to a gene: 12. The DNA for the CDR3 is TGCGCCAGCAGCCGTCAAACCGTTAGCGGGAGCTCCTACAATGAGCAGTTCTTC. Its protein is CASSRQTVSGSSYNEQFF.

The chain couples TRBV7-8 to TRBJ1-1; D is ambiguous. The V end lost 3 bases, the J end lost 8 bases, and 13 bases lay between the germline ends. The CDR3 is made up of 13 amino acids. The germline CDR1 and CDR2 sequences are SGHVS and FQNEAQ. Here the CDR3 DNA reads TGTGCCAGCAGCTTCGCCCGGGGAAGGGAAGCTTTCTTT. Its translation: CASSFARGREAFF.

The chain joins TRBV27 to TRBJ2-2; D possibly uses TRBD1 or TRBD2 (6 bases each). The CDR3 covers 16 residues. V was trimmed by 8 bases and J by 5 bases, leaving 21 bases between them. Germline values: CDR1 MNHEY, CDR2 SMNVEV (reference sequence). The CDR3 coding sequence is TGTGCCAGCGGTCCCTTCGGCACAGGGACTACCGGGGAGCTGTTTTTT. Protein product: CASGPFGTGTTGELFF.

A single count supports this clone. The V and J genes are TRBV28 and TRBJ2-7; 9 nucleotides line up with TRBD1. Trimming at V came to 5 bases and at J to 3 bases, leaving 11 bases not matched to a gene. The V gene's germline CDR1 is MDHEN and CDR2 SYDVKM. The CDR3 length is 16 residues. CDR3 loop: CASSPRLGQGNYEQYF. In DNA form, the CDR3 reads TGTGCCAGCAGTCCCAGGCTTGGACAGGGGAACTACGAGCAGTACTTC.

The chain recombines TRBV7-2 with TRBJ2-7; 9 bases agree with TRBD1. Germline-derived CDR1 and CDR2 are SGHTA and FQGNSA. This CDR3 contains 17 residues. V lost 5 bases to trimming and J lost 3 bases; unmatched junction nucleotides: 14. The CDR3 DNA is TGTGCCAGCAGCATCGAGGGTCGGGGACAGGGAAACTACGAGCAGTACTTC. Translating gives CASSIEGRGQGNYEQYF.

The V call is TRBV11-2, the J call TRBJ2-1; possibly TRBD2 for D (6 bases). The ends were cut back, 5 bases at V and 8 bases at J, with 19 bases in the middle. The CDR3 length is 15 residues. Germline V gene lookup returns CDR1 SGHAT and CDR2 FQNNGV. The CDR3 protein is CASSARLVQMDEQFF. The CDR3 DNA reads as TGTGCCAGCAGCGCTAGACTAGTTCAGATGGATGAGCAGTTCTTC.

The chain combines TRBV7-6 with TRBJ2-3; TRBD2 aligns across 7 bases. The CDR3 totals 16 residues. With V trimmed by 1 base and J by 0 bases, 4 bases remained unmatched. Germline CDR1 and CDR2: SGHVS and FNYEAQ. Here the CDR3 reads CASSLVISGSTDTQYF. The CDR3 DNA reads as TGTGCCAGCAGCTTAGTGATTAGCGGGAGCACAGATACGCAGTATTTT. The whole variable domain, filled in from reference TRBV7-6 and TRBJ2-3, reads GAGVSQSPRYKVTKRGQDVALRCDPISGHVSLYWYRQALGQGPEFLTYFNYEAQQDKSGLPNDRFSAERPEGSISTLTIQRTEQRDSAMYRCASSLVISGSTDTQYFGPGTRLTVL.

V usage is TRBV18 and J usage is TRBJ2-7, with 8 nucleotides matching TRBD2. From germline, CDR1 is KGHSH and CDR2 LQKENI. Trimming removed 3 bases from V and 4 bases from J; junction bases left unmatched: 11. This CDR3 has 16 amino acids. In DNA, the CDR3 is TGTGCCAGCTCACCGTTGACCGGGACTAGTCCATACGAGCAGTACTTC. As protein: CASSPLTGTSPYEQYF.

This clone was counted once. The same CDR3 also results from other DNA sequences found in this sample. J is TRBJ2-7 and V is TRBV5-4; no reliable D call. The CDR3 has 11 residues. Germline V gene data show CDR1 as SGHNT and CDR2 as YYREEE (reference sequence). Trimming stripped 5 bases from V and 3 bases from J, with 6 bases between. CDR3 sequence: CASSSIYEQYF. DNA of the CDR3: TGTGCCAGCAGTTCAATCTACGAGCAGTACTTC.

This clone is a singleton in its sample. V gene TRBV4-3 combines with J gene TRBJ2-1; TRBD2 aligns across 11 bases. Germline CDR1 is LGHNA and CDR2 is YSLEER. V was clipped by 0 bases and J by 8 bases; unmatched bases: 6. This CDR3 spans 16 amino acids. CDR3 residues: CASSQETSGVGDEQFF. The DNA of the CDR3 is TGCGCCAGCAGCCAAGAGACTAGCGGGGTGGGAGATGAGCAGTTCTTC.